This passage covers 11 T cell receptor beta chains from one sample sequenced in a study of OX40 agonist ivuxolimab in advanced cancers. Only in-frame clones appear in the TCRdb table, and some are missing; sequencing was by immunoSEQ multiplex PCR. The data contain 50,000 to 65,000 clones, about 92% of them singletons. The input for sequencing was CD4+ or CD8+ T cells sorted from blood, taken in a trial of the OX40 agonist ivuxolimab. Source of these receptors: an adult with an advanced solid tumor such as melanoma, head and neck, liver or kidney cancer.

This clone was seen only once. The chain uses TRBV18 and TRBJ2-3, with a possible D match to TRBD1 (6 bases). This CDR3 contains 15 residues. V was pared by 4 bases and J by 3 bases, with 14 bases between. Germline CDR1 is KGHSH and CDR2 is LQKENI. CDR3: CASSLAGTITDTQYF. For the CDR3, the DNA is TGTGCCAGCTCACTTGCCGGGACAATAACAGATACGCAGTATTTT.

The chain carries TRBV4-1 and TRBJ2-7; D unresolved. The CDR3 length is 13 residues. The ends were cut back, 1 base at V and 0 bases at J, with 4 bases in the middle. Germline V gives CDR1 MGHRA, CDR2 YSYEKL. This CDR3 is CASSQGNSYEQYF. The DNA of the CDR3 is TGCGCCAGCAGCCAAGGGAACTCCTACGAGCAGTACTTC.

This clone was seen a single time. CDR3 coding DNA: TGCGCCAGCAGCCAAGGCCCGGGACTAGCTTCCTACGAGCAGTACTTC. Translating gives CASSQGPGLASYEQYF. The genes are TRBV4-1 and TRBJ2-7, with 9 bases matching TRBD2. CDR1 and CDR2 (germline): MGHRA, YSYEKL. The CDR3 spans 16 residues. V lost 1 base and J lost 1; bases outside the gene matches: 5.

This clone was observed a handful of times. Other DNA sequences in the same sample also yield this CDR3. The CDR3 DNA reads TGTGCCAGTAGTATTACAGGCTACACTGAAGCTTTCTTT. Encoded protein: CASSITGYTEAFF. The chain carries TRBV19 and TRBJ1-1; maybe TRBD1 (5 bases). V lost 3 bases to trimming and J lost 3 bases, with 8 bases between them. The CDR3 has 13 residues. The germline V gene has CDR1 LNHDA and CDR2 SQIVND (reference sequence).

This clone has just one count. DNA of the CDR3: TGTGCCATCAGTGACCCCGCCCCAACTAGACAAGAGACCCAGTACTTC. Residues: CAISDPAPTRQETQYF. The J gene is TRBJ2-5, the V gene TRBV10-3; tentative D call: TRBD2 (5 bases). The germline gives CDR1 ENHRY, CDR2 SYGVKD. The CDR3 length is 16 residues. Trimming took 3 bases from V and 2 from J, leaving 16 bases between them.

The chain links TRBV5-6 to TRBJ2-7; D ambiguous. The germline V and J ends were trimmed by 6 bases and 7 bases, with 2 bases remaining between them. The germline V gene has CDR1 SGHDT and CDR2 YYEEEE. The CDR3 runs 8 residues. DNA of the CDR3: TGTGCCAGCAAGGAGCAGTACTTC. Translation gives CASKEQYF.

This chain links TRBV10-3 with TRBJ1-1; D is perhaps TRBD1 (6 bases). CDR3 length: 13 residues. Trimming removed 0 bases at V and 5 bases at J, with 7 bases between. The V gene's germline CDR1 is ENHRY and CDR2 SYGVKD. CDR3 coding DNA: TGTGCCATCAGTGAGTCAGGGGGGACTGAAGCTTTCTTT. This codes for CAISESGGTEAFF.

The chain has TRBV6-6 and TRBJ2-3, with 8 bases aligning to TRBD2. J gave up 5 bases and V 7 bases, and 11 bases lay outside the gene matches. Per germline, CDR1 MNHNY and CDR2 SVGAGI (reference sequence). The CDR3 consists of 15 residues. CDR3 bases: TGTGCCAGCATCCTGAGCGGGAGTTTCGGAGATACGCAGTATTTT. It codes for CASILSGSFGDTQYF.

The gene calls are TRBV7-2 and TRBJ2-7; TRBD1 matches 10 bases. Trimming took 2 bases from V and 2 from J; bases not matched to a gene: 9. In germline, CDR1 is SGHTA, CDR2 FQGNSA. The CDR3 contains 17 residues. CDR3 region: CASSLRGDRGTPYEQYF. CDR3 nucleotides: TGTGCCAGCAGCTTAAGGGGGGACAGGGGAACTCCCTACGAGCAGTACTTC. The full variable domain, completed using reference TRBV7-2 and TRBJ2-7, is GAGVSQSPSNKVTEKGKDVELRCDPISGHTALYWYRQSLGQGLEFLIYFQGNSAPDKSGLPSDRFSAERTGGSVSTLTIQRTQQEDSAVYLCASSLRGDRGTPYEQYFGPGTRLTVT.

This rearrangement joins TRBV5-1 to TRBJ2-2; no reliable D call. The ends were cut back, 1 base at V and 6 bases at J, with 13 bases in the middle. Germline CDR1 is SGHRS and CDR2 is YFSETQ. CDR3 length equals 15 residues. The CDR3: CASSLIADGAGELFF. The CDR3 bases are TGCGCCAGCAGCTTGATAGCCGATGGAGCCGGGGAGCTGTTTTTT. The whole variable domain, remainder taken from reference TRBV5-1 and TRBJ2-2, is KAGVTQTPRYLIKTRGQQVTLSCSPISGHRSVSWYQQTPGQGLQFLFEYFSETQRNKGNFPGRFSGRQFSNSRSEMNVSTLELGDSALYLCASSLIADGAGELFFGEGSRLTVL.

This clone appeared a single time. The V and J genes are TRBV5-4 and TRBJ2-7; D possibly corresponds to TRBD2 (5 bases). Trimming removed 4 bases from V and 0 bases from J, with 8 bases in between. This CDR3 is 13 amino acids long. Per the germline V gene, CDR1 is SGHNT and CDR2 is YYREEE (reference sequence). The CDR3 bases are TGTGCCAGCAGCGCGGACTTCTCCTACGAGCAGTACTTC. It translates to CASSADFSYEQYF.